This TCR beta chain was sequenced for a study of regulatory T cells in long-lasting Graves disease. In its sample, this clonotype was seen many times. Relying on iRepertoire HTBI primers and Arm-PCR of CDR3 regions, the team built TCR beta libraries. TCRdb re-called the multiplex PCR reads with MiXCR, one entry per CDR3 protein. The sample includes fewer than 400,000 distinct CDR3 sequences, 20% to 25% of them seen just once. This CDR3 has 13 residues. V lost 7 bases to trimming and J lost 4 bases, with 13 bases between them. The germline V gene has CDR1 SGHAT and CDR2 FQNNGV. Time point specified: persistent/refractory GD, antithyroid drugs over 5 years with positive TRAb. PBMC RNA was the source of the TCR library. Each patient gave around 8.1 milliliters of EDTA-anticoagulated peripheral blood.

This sequence originates from a female donor with Graves disease. The specimen was peripheral blood mononuclear cells (PBMCs), collected when the disease was refractory, from a patient treated with antithyroid drugs. This rearrangement joins TRBV11-2 to TRBJ1-1; D is undetermined. The CDR3 loop reads CASTRLVSTEAFF. DNA of the CDR3: TGTGCCAGCACCCGACTGGTGAGCACTGAAGCTTTCTTT.